This TCR beta chain stems from a study of blood T cell repertoires in COVID-19 (dated by TCRdb to about 2020). Background for the entire study: Samples from collaborators originated in the United States, Italy and Spain and spanned both the acute and convalescent phases of COVID-19. The material from the prospective study consisted of cDNA or gDNA derived from T cells, B-cell-depleted T cells, or PBMCs. Subjects who had been exposed to COVID-19, were actively infected with it, or had recovered from it provided the deeply sampled blood TCRbeta repertoires that made up the dataset. The repertoires were released in a freely available public database intended as a resource for research on the immune response to SARS-CoV-2. Samples came from the ongoing ImmuneRACE study (first 160 participants) plus 1,254 subjects from 6 global collaborators. The sample metadata nearly always contained a de-identified subject ID, COVID-19 status, age in years and sex. Where HLA class I and class II types were available, the types were taken from metadata supplied by the sample provider, not from assay-based typing.

A remark on this clone: Its antigen remains undetermined. One base away there is no much larger clone; base qualities are not given.

The CDR3 covers 15 residues, taking in both the cysteine and the phenylalanine. Only the CDR3 DNA is retained, 45 bases long and in frame from the first base. The germline V gene supplies CDR1 SGHTA and CDR2 FQGNSA. At the junction V is shortened by 3 bases and J by 8 bases, with 17 bases in between. The paper as a whole reports these results and caveats: The amount of clinical and demographic metadata varied by source and participant and was provided uncurated.

TCRbeta CDR3 regions were amplified from genomic DNA by means of the immunoSEQ Assay, a bias-controlled multiplex PCR. For the original study's pipeline: The number of nucleated cells in each sample was estimated from the amplification of reference gene primers within the assay. To quantify the absolute abundance of each unique TCRbeta CDR3 rearrangement, sequence reads were collapsed and filtered. For each sample, productive Simpson clonality was calculated as the square root of Simpson's diversity index over productive rearrangements. TCRdb obtained this table from immuneACCESS and retained in-frame rearrangements with V and J assigned. These tables miss some clones; where compared with another copy, unresolved V genes account for less than half of the shortfall, and the remainder is unexplained. V and J calls and clone size come straight from that table; D and trimming were deduced from the DNA. This sample is represented by 150,000 to 200,000 clones; around 83% of them were singletons. The ten largest account for about 1.6% of the sample.

Collaborating institutions collected whole blood in K2EDTA tubes following their own protocols. For TCRbeta analysis, collaborators shipped samples as frozen whole blood, isolated PBMCs, or DNA extracted from either of those sample types. The sample taken for sequencing was peripheral blood. The TCR originated in a human donor in a cohort sampled during active COVID-19. The chain uses TRBV7-2 and TRBJ2-1, with no reliable assignment of the D segment. The nucleotide sequence is TGTGCCAGCAGCTTTAGTCACTATCTCTGGGATGAGCAGTTCTTC. The encoded protein is CASSFSHYLWDEQFF.